The rows below give T cell receptor beta chains drawn from one sample of a study of T cells in Graves' hyperthyroidism and ophthalmopathy. TCRdb ran MiXCR on the multiplex PCR reads and lists one entry per CDR3 protein. The profile shows about 420,000 distinct CDR3 sequences, 15% to 18% of them singletons. Source material: blood. The receptor source for this set is a woman younger than 30 with Graves' hyperthyroidism. Each CDR3 is given with its conserved first and last residue. Fields, in order: J gene, D gene, clone size, V gene, CDR3 DNA, CDR3 protein. A D gene is named only where the DNA matches it firmly. Size is omitted from some rows. Given values are once, few, many or a class for expanded clones.

TRBJ2-1,TRBD2,few,TRBV6-1,TGTGCCAGCAGCCCCTGGACTAGCGAGTACAATGAGCAGTTCTTC,CASSPWTSEYNEQFF
TRBJ1-3,TRBD1,.,TRBV19,TGTGCCAGTAGTATATTGTCCCGGACAGGGATTTCTGGAAACACCATATATTTT,CASSILSRTGISGNTIYF
TRBJ2-2,.,many,TRBV10-3,TGTGCCATCAGTGATGACACCGGGGAGCTGTTTTTT,CAISDDTGELFF
TRBJ1-4,.,many,TRBV12-3/TRBV12-4,TGTGCCAGCAGTTCAAGGACAGTCTATGAAAAACTGTTTTTT,CASSSRTVYEKLFF
TRBJ2-3,.,many,TRBV30,TGTGCCTGGAGTGATTCCAGGGAGGATACGCAGTATTTT,CAWSDSREDTQYF
TRBJ2-2,.,many,TRBV2,TGTGCCAGCATTTATAGCCCGGGCGGATACACCGGGGAGCTGTTTTTT,CASIYSPGGYTGELFF
TRBJ2-2,.,.,TRBV24-1,TGTGCCACCAGTGAGAGGACCACCGGGGAGCTGTTTTTT,CATSERTTGELFF
TRBJ2-7,TRBD1,many,TRBV7-6,TGTGCCAGCAGCTTAGGGCAGGGGGCCGGCGAGCAGTACTTC,CASSLGQGAGEQYF
TRBJ2-1,.,few,TRBV7-9,TGTGCCAGCAGCTCAACGGACAGCCTGAAAAGCTCCTACAATGAGCAGTTCTTC,CASSSTDSLKSSYNEQFF
TRBJ1-5,.,many,TRBV7-8,TGTGCCAGCAGCTTTCGGCGGGGATATAGCAATCAGCCCCAGCATTTT,CASSFRRGYSNQPQHF